This TCR beta chain came from a study of T cell responses to AZD1222 COVID-19 vaccine. Study-wide findings and caveats: The repertoires were collected only after the peak T cell response. Researchers report vaccine-associated CD4 TCRs spanning spike, with dominance at 160-218 and 743-854. Spike-specific TCR breadth and depth both grew after two AZD1222 doses.

The repertoire was sequenced with immunoSEQ multiplex PCR; TCRdb's copy has only in-frame clones and lacks some. The data contain about 85,000 clones, more than 85% of them singletons. CDR1 is SGHVS, CDR2 FNYEAQ, per germline. The CDR3 covers 16 residues. J lost 8 bases, V lost 5 bases, and 12 bases had no gene match. This clone appeared a single time. Antigen specificity is unknown. This clonotype was obtained from an adult who received the AZD1222 COVID-19 vaccine. The chain uses TRBV7-6 and TRBJ2-1, with 10 bases fitting TRBD2. The source material was peripheral blood, sampled 28 days after the second AZD1222 dose. The CDR3 DNA reads as TGTGCCAGCAGCATTTCAGGACTAGCGGCCATGGATGAGCAGTTCTTC. Its protein is CASSISGLAAMDEQFF.